Each of the 25 T cell receptor beta chains below was sequenced from the same sample in a study of CD8 T cells in ankylosing spondylitis. Which antigens these TCRs recognize remains unknown. TCRdb reprocessed the 5' RACE reads with MiXCR, giving one entry per CDR3 protein. The sample contains some 330,000 distinct CDR3 sequences, less than 9.5% of which appear only once. Study findings and constraints: A TCR beta motif made of several highly homologous variants seemed typical of ankylosing spondylitis blood.

The sequenced material came from blood, either unsorted or a sorted T cell fraction (not recorded which). Receptors were obtained from a male donor with ankylosing spondylitis.

J is TRBJ1-4 and V is TRBV28; TRBD1 matches at 7 bases. Unmatched junction bases numbered 0, after V lost 6 bases and J lost 8 bases. The germline gives CDR1 MDHEN, CDR2 SYDVKM. This CDR3 has 11 amino acids. CDR3 nucleotides: TGTGCCAGCAGGGGACAGGAAAAACTGTTTTTT. The encoded protein is CASRGQEKLFF.

This clonotype was seen only a few times. V and J are TRBV3-1 and TRBJ2-1; D unresolved. Looked up from germline, CDR1 is LGHDT and CDR2 is YNNKEL (reference sequence). The CDR3 sequence is 14 residues long. Trimming removed 3 bases at V and 9 bases at J, with 15 bases between. The DNA of the CDR3 is TGTGCCAGCAGCCACGAACCCCGGCGGTCTGAGCAGTTCTTC. Residues: CASSHEPRRSEQFF.

This clonotype was counted at least ten times. The rearrangement uses TRBV6-5 and TRBJ2-1; D possibly corresponds to TRBD2 (5 bases). From germline, CDR1 is MNHEY and CDR2 SVGAGI. Trimming removed 2 bases at V and 5 bases at J, with 10 bases between. The CDR3 runs 14 residues. CDR3 residues: CASSYGLANNEQFF. CDR3 coding DNA: TGTGCCAGCAGTTACGGGCTAGCTAACAATGAGCAGTTCTTC.

The chain is built from TRBV7-9 and TRBJ2-5; TRBD1 matches 7 bases. CDR3 length: 14 amino acids. Trimming cost V 2 bases and J 5 bases; bases outside gene matches: 5. Germline V gene lookup returns CDR1 SEHNR and CDR2 FQNEAQ (reference sequence). The CDR3 DNA follows: TGTGCCAGCAGCTTACCGACAGGGTGGGAGACCCAGTACTTC. Translated: CASSLPTGWETQYF.

This clonotype was counted only a few times. The rearrangement joins TRBV7-9 to TRBJ2-7; 7 bases line up with TRBD1. Germline-derived CDR1 and CDR2 are SEHNR and FQNEAQ (reference sequence). The CDR3 spans 15 residues. After removal of 4 bases from V and 6 bases from J, the junction contained 12 bases not matched to a gene. This CDR3 is CASSSDRDGSLEQYF. For the CDR3, the DNA is TGTGCCAGCAGCTCCGACAGGGACGGATCCCTCGAGCAGTACTTC. The full variable domain, rest sourced from reference TRBV7-9 and TRBJ2-7, is DTGVSQNPRHKITKRGQNVTFRCDPISEHNRLYWYRQTLGQGPEFLTYFQNEAQLEKSRLLSDRFSAERPKGSFSTLEIQRTEQGDSAMYLCASSSDRDGSLEQYFGPGTRLTVT.

This clonotype occurred a few times. The chain has TRBV19 and TRBJ1-1; D ambiguous. The CDR3 runs to 15 residues. V was trimmed by 1 base and J by 1 base, leaving 10 bases between them. Germline V gene data show CDR1 as LNHDA and CDR2 as SQIVND (reference sequence). This chain's CDR3 is CASSIGQVKNTEAFF. CDR3 nucleotides: TGTGCCAGTAGTATAGGCCAGGTAAAGAACACTGAAGCTTTCTTT. The full variable domain, in which reference TRBV19 and TRBJ1-1 provide the parts outside the CDR3, is DGGITQSPKYLFRKEGQNVTLSCEQNLNHDAMYWYRQDPGQGLRLIYYSQIVNDFQKGDIAEGYSVSREKKESFPLTVTSAQKNPTAFYLCASSIGQVKNTEAFFGQGTRLTVV.

This clonotype was detected a few times. The V and J genes are TRBV20-1 and TRBJ2-1, with D possibly matching TRBD1 (6 bases). Deletions cut 8 bases from V and 0 bases from J, with 11 bases between. CDR3 size: 13 residues. Germline V CDR1 and CDR2: DFQATT, SNEGSKA (reference sequence). The CDR3 reads CSPKGDSYNEQFF. Written as DNA, the CDR3 is TGCAGTCCAAAGGGGGACTCCTACAATGAGCAGTTCTTC.

V is TRBV25-1 and J is TRBJ2-2; 7 bases are shared with TRBD2. Germline assignment: CDR1 MGHDK and CDR2 SYGVNS. This CDR3 has 16 amino acids. J gave up 5 bases and V 4 bases, and 10 bases lay outside the gene matches. In nucleotides, the CDR3 is TGTGCCAGCAGTGGTTTGGGCGGGAGCAGGACCGGGGAGCTGTTTTTT. Translated: CASSGLGGSRTGELFF.

This clonotype showed up just a few times. The rearrangement joins TRBV27 to TRBJ2-7; D is uncertain. Deletions cut 4 bases from V and 4 bases from J, with 11 bases between. The germline V gene encodes CDR1 MNHEY and CDR2 SMNVEV (reference sequence). The CDR3 is made up of 13 amino acids. The CDR3 sequence is CASSSSLRYEQYF. The DNA for the CDR3 is TGTGCCAGCAGTTCCAGTCTCCGGTACGAGCAGTACTTC.

This clonotype has a handful of counts. This chain connects TRBV13 to TRBJ2-1, with 9 positions matching TRBD2. Germline V lookup: CDR1 PRHDT, CDR2 FYEKMQ (reference sequence). The CDR3 covers 16 residues. The junction had 10 bases not matched to a gene; V was cut back by 5 bases and J by 5 bases. The CDR3: CASSPSGEGPDNEQFF. The CDR3 region has the DNA TGTGCCAGCAGCCCTAGCGGGGAGGGCCCGGACAATGAGCAGTTCTTC.

The chain carries TRBV7-2 and TRBJ2-3, with D hard to call. V lost 1 base and J lost 2, with 10 bases in between. This CDR3 region has 15 residues. CDR1 and CDR2 from the germline V gene are SGHTA and FQGNSA. CDR3 nucleotide sequence: TGTGCCAGCAGCTTAGTTCTCACCATCACAGATACGCAGTATTTT. This translates into CASSLVLTITDTQYF.

This clonotype was observed many times. The V and J genes are TRBV7-9 and TRBJ2-5; 13 positions agree with TRBD2. CDR1 SEHNR and CDR2 FQNEAQ come from the germline V gene (reference sequence). The length of the CDR3 is 15 residues. After removal of 8 bases from V and 5 bases from J, the junction contained 8 bases not matched to a gene. The CDR3 here is CASFGLAGVGETQYF. CDR3 in DNA: TGTGCCAGCTTCGGACTAGCGGGAGTTGGGGAGACCCAGTACTTC.

This clonotype showed up many times. The V and J genes are TRBV20-1 and TRBJ2-1; 11 positions match TRBD2. J was trimmed by 8 bases and V by 2 bases; bases with no gene match: 8. The CDR3 has 15 residues. Germline CDR1 DFQATT, CDR2 SNEGSKA (reference sequence). The CDR3 sequence is CSARLAGGPWDEQFF. CDR3 nucleotide sequence: TGCAGTGCTAGATTAGCGGGAGGGCCTTGGGATGAGCAGTTCTTC.

This clonotype showed up just a few times. J is TRBJ2-3 and V is TRBV7-2; D remains unclear. V was shortened by 2 bases and J by 5 bases, with 11 bases between the two germline ends. Germline V gene sequence: CDR1 SGHTA, CDR2 FQGNSA. This CDR3 is built from 14 residues. The CDR3 is CASSLFSLIDTQYF. The CDR3 nucleotides are TGTGCCAGCAGCTTATTTTCCCTCATAGATACGCAGTATTTT.

The chain has TRBV29-1 and TRBJ2-2; D might be TRBD2 (6 bases). V was pared by 7 bases and J by 0 bases, with 12 bases between. CDR3 length: 14 amino acids. The germline V gene encodes CDR1 SQVTM and CDR2 ANQGSEA. The CDR3 sequence is CSARGSPNTGELFF. The CDR3 DNA reads as TGCAGCGCCCGGGGGTCTCCGAACACCGGGGAGCTGTTTTTT.

This clonotype was counted ten times or more. The V and J genes are TRBV7-2 and TRBJ2-3; no reliable D call. CDR1 is SGHTA and CDR2 is FQGNSA in the germline V gene. Trimming stripped 0 bases from V and 5 bases from J, with 9 bases between. The CDR3 sequence is 14 residues long. The CDR3, as DNA: TGTGCCAGCAGCTTAGCGCGGTGGATAGATACGCAGTATTTT. Amino acid sequence: CASSLARWIDTQYF.

The rearrangement uses TRBV27 and TRBJ1-2; perhaps TRBD1 as D (5 bases). There are 17 residues in the CDR3. CDR1 is MNHEY, CDR2 SMNVEV, per germline (reference sequence). The V and J ends lost 6 bases and 5 bases respectively, with 25 bases between them. The CDR3 loop reads CASRHGGQGRVEYGYTF. The CDR3 bases are TGTGCCAGCAGGCACGGCGGCCAGGGTCGAGTCGAATATGGCTACACCTTC.

This clonotype was counted a few times. The V call is TRBV29-1, the J call TRBJ2-1, with 11 positions matching TRBD2. CDR3 length equals 14 residues. Germline loops: CDR1 SQVTM, CDR2 ANQGSEA. Unmatched junction bases numbered 6, after V lost 6 bases and J lost 5 bases. CDR3 bases: TGCAGCGTCCCGATAGCGGGAGGGAACAATGAGCAGTTCTTC. Translated, it gives CSVPIAGGNNEQFF.

There are many counts of this clonotype. The V and J genes are TRBV7-2 and TRBJ2-1; a weak D match, TRBD1 (6 bases). This CDR3 has 15 residues. V lost 2 bases to trimming and J lost 3 bases, with 11 bases between them. Germline V gene sequence: CDR1 SGHTA, CDR2 FQGNSA. CDR3 residues: CASSLLGAVYNEQFF. The CDR3 DNA reads as TGTGCCAGCAGCTTATTGGGGGCCGTCTACAATGAGCAGTTCTTC.

This clonotype has only a few counts. The CDR3 loop is CASSLYVTGTISSSYNEQFF. The DNA of the CDR3 is TGTGCCAGCAGCTTATACGTGACAGGGACGATTTCGAGCTCCTACAATGAGCAGTTCTTC. This chain joins TRBV7-3 and TRBJ2-1; the match to TRBD1 covers 7 bases. This CDR3 has 20 residues. Germline V gene data show CDR1 as SGHTA and CDR2 as FQGTGA. The J segment lost 0 bases and the V segment lost 2 bases, leaving 16 bases of the junction unmatched.

This clonotype was detected a few times. The chain recombines TRBV29-1 with TRBJ2-2, with 7 bases aligning to TRBD1. Trimming at V came to 7 bases and at J to 6 bases, leaving 2 bases not matched to a gene. CDR1 and CDR2 from the germline V gene are SQVTM and ANQGSEA. The CDR3 is 11 amino acids. This chain's CDR3 is CSAQGAGELFF. In DNA, the CDR3 is TGCAGCGCGCAGGGGGCCGGGGAGCTGTTTTTT.

This clonotype was recorded many times. The CDR3, as DNA: TGCAGTGCTACCGGGGACAGGGGAATGAACGAGCAGTACTTC. The encoded protein is CSATGDRGMNEQYF. This chain uses TRBV20-1 with TRBJ2-7, with TRBD1 identical over 10 bases. Germline CDR1 DFQATT, CDR2 SNEGSKA (reference sequence). This CDR3 is built from 14 residues. Trimming cost V 4 bases and J 5 bases; bases outside gene matches: 8.

This clonotype was detected many times. The gene calls are TRBV4-3 and TRBJ2-7, with D uncertain. V lost 0 bases to trimming and J lost 1 base, with 10 bases between them. There are 15 residues in the CDR3. Germline V gene lookup returns CDR1 LGHNA and CDR2 YSLEER. The DNA for the CDR3 is TGCGCCAGCAGCCAAGATCTCGAGAGGTCCTACGAGCAGTACTTC. It translates to CASSQDLERSYEQYF.

The rearrangement uses TRBV19 and TRBJ2-6; TRBD2 aligns across 14 bases. The germline CDR1 and CDR2 sequences are LNHDA and SQIVND (reference sequence). The CDR3 is 20 residues long. The V segment lost 7 bases and the J segment 3 bases; nucleotides outside the gene matches: 14. The CDR3 loop reads CASTGPGTSGSSGGANVLTF. The CDR3 region has the DNA TGTGCCAGTACCGGCCCGGGGACTAGCGGGAGTTCTGGTGGGGCCAACGTCCTGACTTTC.

This clonotype appeared a few times. The chain is built from TRBV20-1 and TRBJ2-1; 7 bases are a match to TRBD2. Per germline, CDR1 DFQATT and CDR2 SNEGSKA (reference sequence). V lost 6 bases, J lost 2 bases, and 7 bases stayed unmatched. The CDR3 extends over 14 amino acids. CDR3 loop: CSASSGSTYNEQFF. CDR3 DNA sequence: TGCAGTGCCAGTAGCGGGTCCACCTACAATGAGCAGTTCTTC.